This T cell receptor beta chain emerged from a study of shared clonotypes between healthy human individuals. Measured with immunoSEQ multiplex PCR; TCRdb has only the in-frame clones, and not every one. The table includes about 490,000 clones, around 80% detected once. Germline V CDR1 and CDR2: LNHDA, SQIVND (reference sequence). The CDR3 extends over 14 amino acids. V dropped 3 bases and J dropped 1 base, with 7 bases sitting between them. Among the donors, all were Caucasian adults who lived in Nashville, Tennessee. The V and J genes are TRBV19 and TRBJ2-1; no firm D call. Material: PBMCs. The clonotype was recovered from a middle-aged woman in good health. Some clones in this sample may be carry-over from other donors' samples. CDR3 DNA sequence: TGTGCCAGTAGTATTCAGGCTTCCTACAATGAGCAGTTCTTC. This gives the protein CASSIQASYNEQFF. The full variable domain, rest sourced from reference TRBV19 and TRBJ2-1, is DGGITQSPKYLFRKEGQNVTLSCEQNLNHDAMYWYRQDPGQGLRLIYYSQIVNDFQKGDIAEGYSVSREKKESFPLTVTSAQKNPTAFYLCASSIQASYNEQFFGPGTRLTVL.